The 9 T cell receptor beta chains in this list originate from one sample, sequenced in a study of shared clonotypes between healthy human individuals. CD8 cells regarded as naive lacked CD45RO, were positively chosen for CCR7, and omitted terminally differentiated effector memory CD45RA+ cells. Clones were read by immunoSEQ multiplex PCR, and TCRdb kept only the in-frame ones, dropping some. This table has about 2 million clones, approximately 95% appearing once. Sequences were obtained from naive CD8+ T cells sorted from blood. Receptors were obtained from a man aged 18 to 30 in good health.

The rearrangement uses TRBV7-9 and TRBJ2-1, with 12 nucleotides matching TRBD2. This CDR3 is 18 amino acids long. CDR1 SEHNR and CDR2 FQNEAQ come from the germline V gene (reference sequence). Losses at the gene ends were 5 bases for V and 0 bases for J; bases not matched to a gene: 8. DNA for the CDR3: TGTGCCAGCAGCGCCGGCGGGGGACTAGCGGGCTCCTACAATGAGCAGTTCTTC. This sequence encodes CASSAGGGLAGSYNEQFF.

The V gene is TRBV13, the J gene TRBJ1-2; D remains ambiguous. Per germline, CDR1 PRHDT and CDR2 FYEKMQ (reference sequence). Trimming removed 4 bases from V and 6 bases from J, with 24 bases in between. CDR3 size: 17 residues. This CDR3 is CASSSLADDLPSNGYTF. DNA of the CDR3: TGTGCCAGCAGCTCGCTCGCGGACGATCTCCCTAGCAATGGCTACACCTTC.

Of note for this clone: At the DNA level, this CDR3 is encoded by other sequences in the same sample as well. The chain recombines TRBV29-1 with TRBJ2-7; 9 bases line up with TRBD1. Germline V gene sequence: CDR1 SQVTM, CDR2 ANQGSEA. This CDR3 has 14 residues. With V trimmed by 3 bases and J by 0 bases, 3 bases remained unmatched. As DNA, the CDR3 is TGCAGCGTTGACACGGGACAGGGCTCCTACGAGCAGTACTTC. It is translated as CSVDTGQGSYEQYF.

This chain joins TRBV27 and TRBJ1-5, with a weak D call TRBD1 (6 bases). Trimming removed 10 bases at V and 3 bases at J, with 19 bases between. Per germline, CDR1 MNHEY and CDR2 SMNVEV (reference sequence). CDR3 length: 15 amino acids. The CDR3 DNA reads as TGTGCCACCCAGGAAGTTGGGGGGCCCAATCAGCCCCAGCATTTT. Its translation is CATQEVGGPNQPQHF.

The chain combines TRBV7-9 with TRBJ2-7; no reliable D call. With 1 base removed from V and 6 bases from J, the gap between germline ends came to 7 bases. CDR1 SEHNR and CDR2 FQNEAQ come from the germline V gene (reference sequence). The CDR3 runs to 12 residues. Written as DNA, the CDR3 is TGTGCCAGCAGCTTAGAATGGAGCGAGCAGTACTTC. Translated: CASSLEWSEQYF.

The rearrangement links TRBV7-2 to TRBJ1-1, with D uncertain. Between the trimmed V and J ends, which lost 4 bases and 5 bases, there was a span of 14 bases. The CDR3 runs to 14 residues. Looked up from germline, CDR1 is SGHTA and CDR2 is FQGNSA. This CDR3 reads CASSSLDGGTEAFF. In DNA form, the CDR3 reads TGTGCCAGCAGCTCGTTGGACGGTGGGACTGAAGCTTTCTTT.

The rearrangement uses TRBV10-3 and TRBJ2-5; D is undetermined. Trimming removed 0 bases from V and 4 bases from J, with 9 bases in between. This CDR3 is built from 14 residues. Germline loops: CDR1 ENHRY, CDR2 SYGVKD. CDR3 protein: CAISESQDPETQYF. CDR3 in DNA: TGTGCCATCAGTGAGTCGCAGGACCCAGAGACCCAGTACTTC.

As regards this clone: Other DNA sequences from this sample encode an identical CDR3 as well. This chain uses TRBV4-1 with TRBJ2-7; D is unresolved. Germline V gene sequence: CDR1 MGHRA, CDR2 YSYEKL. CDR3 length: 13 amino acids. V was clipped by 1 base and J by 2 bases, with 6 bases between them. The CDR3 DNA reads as TGCGCCAGCAGCCAAGGGCAGACCTACGAGCAGTACTTC. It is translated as CASSQGQTYEQYF.

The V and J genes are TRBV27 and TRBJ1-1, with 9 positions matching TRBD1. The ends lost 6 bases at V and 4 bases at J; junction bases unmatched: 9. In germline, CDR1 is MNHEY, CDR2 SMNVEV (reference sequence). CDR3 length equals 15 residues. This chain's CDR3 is CASSPDTGGFTEAFF. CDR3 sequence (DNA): TGTGCCAGCAGCCCGGATACAGGGGGCTTCACTGAAGCTTTCTTT.